A single TCR beta chain is shown here with its context. Its antigen is not identified. Germline CDR1 is SGHRS and CDR2 is YFSETQ. This CDR3 contains 15 residues. V gave up 4 bases and J gave up 6 bases, with 16 bases separating them. A universal primer site and UMIs were added as TCR cDNA was made by 5'RACE template switching. TCRdb ran MiXCR on the 5' RACE reads and lists one entry per CDR3 protein. Of about 500,000 distinct CDR3 sequences listed, about 15% are singletons. The sample is drawn from a study of T cells after yellow fever vaccination. General study findings and limits: Abundant clonotypes from the bulk population could contaminate FACS-sorted repertoires. Some clonotypes were seen in both the CD4 and the CD8 compartments. These made up a small share and likely arose from convergent recombination. The booster response re-showed most primary clones: around 96% CD4, over 80% CD8.

The source of this sequence is a young man who received the YFV17D yellow fever vaccine. This rearrangement joins TRBV5-1 to TRBJ2-2; D not resolved. The specimen comprised PBMCs, sampled less than 6 days after the first yellow fever vaccination. The CDR3 sequence: CASSTISGDAGELFF. In DNA, the CDR3 is TGCGCCAGCAGCACTATCTCAGGTGACGCCGGGGAGCTGTTTTTT.